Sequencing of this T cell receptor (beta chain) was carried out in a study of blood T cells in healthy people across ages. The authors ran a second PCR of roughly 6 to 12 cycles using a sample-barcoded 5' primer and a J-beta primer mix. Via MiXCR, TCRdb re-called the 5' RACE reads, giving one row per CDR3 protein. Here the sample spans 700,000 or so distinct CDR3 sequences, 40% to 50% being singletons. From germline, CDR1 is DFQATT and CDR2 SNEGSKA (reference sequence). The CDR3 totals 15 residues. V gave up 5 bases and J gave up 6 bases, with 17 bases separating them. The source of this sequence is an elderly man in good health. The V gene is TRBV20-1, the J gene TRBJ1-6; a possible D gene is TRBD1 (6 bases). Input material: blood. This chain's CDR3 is CSASRGAISNSPLHF. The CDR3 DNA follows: TGCAGTGCTTCACGGGGGGCGATCAGTAATTCACCCCTCCACTTT.